These T cell receptor beta chains were read from a single sample in a study of shared clonotypes between healthy human individuals. Sequencing used immunoSEQ multiplex PCR; TCRdb keeps in-frame clones, though not all of them. The top ten hold around 1.7% of the sample, which has about 1.9 million clones, approximately 92% seen once. The sample consisted of naive CD8+ T cells from PBMCs. These receptors all come from a man aged 18 to 30 in good health. Some clones in this sample may be carry-over from other donors' samples. CDR3s include the opening cysteine and the closing phenylalanine or tryptophan. Each record gives: clone size, D gene, J gene, V gene, CDR3 protein, CDR3 DNA. D genes are given only for firm matches. Size tells how often a clone was seen (once, few, many) or the class of an expanded clone, and some rows leave it out.

NA NA TRBJ1-1 TRBV29-1 CSVDGGQYTEAFF TGCAGCGTTGATGGGGGTCAATACACTGAAGCTTTCTTT
NA NA TRBJ1-3 TRBV28 CASRTAGNTIYF TGTGCCAGTAGGACCGCTGGAAACACCATATATTTT
NA NA TRBJ2-7 TRBV7-9 CASSFSGARREQYF TGTGCCAGCAGCTTTAGTGGGGCTCGGCGGGAGCAGTACTTC
NA TRBD1 TRBJ1-5 TRBV19 CASSDSQGLYKPQHF TGTGCCAGTAGTGACTCACAGGGGTTGTATAAGCCCCAGCATTTT
NA TRBD1 TRBJ2-1 TRBV25-1 CASSEFGQGNNEQFF TGTGCCAGCAGTGAATTCGGACAGGGAAACAATGAGCAGTTCTTC
NA NA TRBJ1-2 TRBV27 CASSLRPVQLNYGYTF TGTGCCAGCAGTTTACGACCAGTCCAACTCAACTATGGCTACACCTTC
NA NA TRBJ2-7 TRBV28 CASSPDRRLSSYEQYF TGTGCCAGCAGTCCAGACAGGAGACTCAGCTCCTACGAGCAGTACTTC
NA NA TRBJ1-1 TRBV6-1 CASSDRPGRGNEAFF TGTGCCAGCAGTGATCGTCCGGGACGAGGAAATGAAGCTTTCTTT
NA TRBD1 TRBJ1-1 TRBV7-9 CASSLDRGRTEAFF TGTGCCAGCAGCTTAGACAGGGGGCGGACTGAAGCTTTCTTT
NA NA TRBJ2-7 TRBV2 CASRSGRVAYEQYF TGTGCCAGCAGGTCGGGACGAGTAGCCTACGAGCAGTACTTC
NA NA TRBJ2-5 TRBV29-1 CSPLQRQETQYF TGCAGCCCCCTACAGCGTCAAGAGACCCAGTACTTC
NA TRBD2 TRBJ2-7 TRBV5-4 CASSLVAGEGHEQYF TGTGCCAGCAGCTTGGTAGCGGGGGAGGGTCACGAGCAGTACTTC
NA TRBD1 TRBJ2-7 TRBV4-2 CASSPGQALNPYEQYF TGTGCCAGCAGCCCCGGACAGGCATTGAACCCGTACGAGCAGTACTTC
NA NA TRBJ2-7 TRBV6-6 CASSLEGGEQYF TGTGCCAGCAGCCTAGAGGGGGGCGAGCAGTACTTC
NA TRBD2 TRBJ2-7 TRBV4-1 CASSQLWGGEQYF TGCGCCAGCAGCCAACTCTGGGGGGGTGAGCAGTACTTC
NA TRBD1 TRBJ2-7 TRBV7-6 CASSLVGQGAYEQYF TGTGCCAGCAGCTTAGTGGGACAGGGGGCCTACGAGCAGTACTTC
NA TRBD1 TRBJ1-6 TRBV19 CASSPRGNHNSPLHF TGTGCCAGTAGCCCCAGGGGGAATCACAATTCACCCCTCCACTTT
NA NA TRBJ1-2 TRBV5-1 CASSGVPNAKRFF TGCGCCAGCAGCGGGGTCCCCAACGCTAAACGGTTCTTC
NA NA TRBJ2-1 TRBV5-1 CASSLAGLQYNEQFF TGCGCCAGCAGCTTGGCGGGGCTCCAATACAATGAGCAGTTCTTC
NA TRBD1 TRBJ2-7 TRBV7-8 CASSANRDRGIYEQYF TGTGCCAGCAGCGCGAACCGGGACAGGGGCATCTACGAGCAGTACTTC
NA TRBD1 TRBJ1-5 TRBV2 CASSGGQGGDQPQHF TGTGCCAGCAGTGGGGGACAGGGGGGCGATCAGCCCCAGCATTTT
NA NA TRBJ2-7 TRBV13 CASSLLGNSYEQYF TGTGCCAGCAGCCTTCTTGGGAACTCCTACGAGCAGTACTTC
NA NA TRBJ1-1 TRBV27 CASSLWVGDTEAFF TGTGCCAGCAGTTTATGGGTAGGGGACACTGAAGCTTTCTTT
NA TRBD1 TRBJ2-7 TRBV14 CASSQFTGVDEQYF TGTGCCAGCAGCCAATTTACAGGGGTTGACGAGCAGTACTTC
once NA TRBJ2-7 TRBV6-1 CASASRPSYEQYF TGTGCCAGCGCGTCGCGCCCCTCCTACGAGCAGTACTTC
NA NA TRBJ1-1 TRBV14 CASSLSKTAEAFF TGTGCCAGCAGTTTGTCCAAGACAGCTGAAGCTTTCTTT
NA NA TRBJ2-2 TRBV11-2 CASSLARGAGELFF TGTGCCAGCAGCTTAGCAAGGGGTGCCGGGGAGCTGTTTTTT
NA NA TRBJ2-1 TRBV9 CASSGSVYNEQFF TGTGCCAGCAGCGGGTCAGTCTACAATGAGCAGTTCTTC
NA NA TRBJ2-3 TRBV9 CASSAGEPDTQYF TGTGCCAGCAGCGCTGGGGAACCAGATACGCAGTATTTT
once NA TRBJ2-7 TRBV4-3 CASSQVAAVAGYEQYF TGCGCCAGCAGCCAAGTTGCCGCTGTTGCAGGGTACGAGCAGTACTTC
NA NA TRBJ1-2 TRBV7-2 CASSTREGSYYGYTF TGTGCCAGCAGCACAAGGGAGGGAAGCTACTATGGCTACACCTTC
NA NA TRBJ2-2 TRBV7-9 CASSPGTAAGLFF TGTGCCAGCAGCCCTGGGACGGCCGCCGGGCTGTTTTTT
NA TRBD2 TRBJ2-1 TRBV9 CASSTSGSWKNEQFF TGTGCCAGCAGCACGAGCGGGAGTTGGAAAAATGAGCAGTTCTTC
NA NA TRBJ2-3 TRBV2 CASRRTRFVTDTQYF TGTGCCAGCAGGCGGACTCGATTCGTCACGGATACGCAGTATTTT
NA TRBD1 TRBJ1-1 TRBV6-5 CASSYSTGKGTEAFF TGTGCCAGCAGTTACTCGACAGGGAAAGGCACTGAAGCTTTCTTT
NA NA TRBJ2-2 TRBV27 CASSLGLSPGELFF TGTGCCAGCAGTTTAGGACTGTCCCCCGGGGAGCTGTTTTTT
NA NA TRBJ2-7 TRBV4-1 CASSQVAGPYEQYF TGCGCCAGCAGCCAAGTAGCAGGTCCCTACGAGCAGTACTTC
NA NA TRBJ1-1 TRBV21-1 CASSNPGGQDTEAFF TGTGCCAGCAGCAATCCCGGGGGCCAGGACACTGAAGCTTTCTTT
NA NA TRBJ1-3 TRBV29-1 CSVGVQENSGNTIYF TGCAGCGTTGGAGTACAAGAAAACTCTGGAAACACCATATATTTT
NA NA TRBJ2-5 TRBV27 CASSSLLRDGQETQYF TGTGCCAGCAGTTCCTTACTCCGGGACGGCCAAGAGACCCAGTACTTC
NA TRBD1 TRBJ2-2 TRBV6-6 CASTHRQGTDTGELFF TGTGCCAGCACCCATCGACAGGGAACAGACACCGGGGAGCTGTTTTTT
NA TRBD1 TRBJ1-5 TRBV5-5 CASSLWTGGINQPQHF TGTGCCAGCAGCCTATGGACAGGGGGAATCAATCAGCCCCAGCATTTT